The clone carrying this TCR beta chain was seen a single time. Antigen unknown. 60 Vbeta and 13 Jbeta primers were used in PCR. This table comes from immunoSEQ multiplex PCR, and its TCRdb copy is limited to in-frame clones, with some not included. The sample contains approximately 200,000 clones, 60% to 85% of which appear only once. The sample is drawn from a study of cytomegalovirus exposure and HLA in healthy donors. Overall study findings and caveats: Prior analysis indicated that the majority of TCR beta V segments exhibited productivity approximately 90% or approximately 30% of the time. In a later analysis, TCR beta V- and J-gene trimming was associated with a missense DCLRE1C variant.

Donors showed nominal health when sampled, although they likely had unrecorded immune exposures. This TCR was sampled from a girl under 18 in good health and CMV-seropositive. Specimen: PBMCs.

CDR3 bases: TGTGCCAGCAGTTCGAACAGGGGCACTGAAGCTTTCTTT. Encoded protein: CASSSNRGTEAFF. The chain has TRBV6-5 and TRBJ1-1; 7 nucleotides align to TRBD1. This CDR3 has 13 amino acids. V was pared by 4 bases and J by 4 bases, with 3 bases of the junction left unmatched. The germline V gene encodes CDR1 MNHEY and CDR2 SVGAGI.